This T cell receptor (beta chain) is drawn from a study of T-cell memory formation after mild COVID-19. The overall study: Clusters of TCRs were largely donor specific.

Barcoded TCR alpha and TCR beta cDNA libraries with UMIs came from 5'RACE using constant-segment primers. TCRdb reprocessed the 5' RACE reads with MiXCR, giving one entry per CDR3 protein. The repertoire consists of approximately 570,000 distinct CDR3 sequences, with roughly 17% occurring once and the leading ten covering 12%. After removal of 8 bases from V and 5 bases from J, the junction contained 8 bases not matched to a gene. CDR3 length: 13 amino acids. Study findings and constraints: Clones shrinking from day 15 to 85 showed even CD4/CD8 mixes; later expanders tilted CD4+. Whether second-wave clones peaking at day 37 were SARS-CoV-2 specific went unconfirmed.

About this clonotype itself: Its antigen is as yet unknown.

The origin of this receptor is an adult woman who had mild COVID-19 (a few samples of this study predate the infection). Cell type and time point are not known. The sequenced sample consisted of PBMCs or a T cell subset sorted from them (not recorded which). The chain is built from TRBV12-3 or TRBV12-4 and TRBJ2-5, with TRBD2 matching 7 bases. In nucleotides, the CDR3 is TGTGCCAGCGCGGGGGAAGGCGATGAGACCCAGTACTTC. This encodes CASAGEGDETQYF.